This entry lists 20 T cell receptor beta chains sequenced from one sample in a study of CD8+ T cells in alopecia areata. Extraction of RNA preceded its reverse transcription into cDNA, which served as the sequencing template. The table came from immunoSEQ multiplex PCR; TCRdb's copy has only in-frame clones and leaves some out. The sample contains some 120,000 clones, 47% of which appear only once. Material: NKG2D-low CD8+ T cells sorted from blood. The source is a human donor with alopecia areata.

V gene TRBV27 combines with J gene TRBJ2-4; D unresolved. Trimming shortened V by 4 bases and J by 4 bases, and 5 bases separated the two germline ends. The CDR3 is made up of 12 amino acids. Germline V gene data show CDR1 as MNHEY and CDR2 as SMNVEV (reference sequence). For the CDR3, the DNA is TGTGCCAGCAGTTCGAGTAAAAACATTCAGTACTTC. Its translation: CASSSSKNIQYF.

The V gene is TRBV2, the J gene TRBJ2-7; no definite D call. Germline loops: CDR1 SNHLY, CDR2 FYNNEI. Trimming stripped 5 bases from V and 0 bases from J, with 8 bases between. The CDR3 contains 13 residues. CDR3 DNA: TGTGCCAGCAGTTCCACGAGCTCCTACGAGCAGTACTTC. This gives the protein CASSSTSSYEQYF.

Regarding this clone: The sample holds other DNA sequences that translate to the same CDR3. CDR3: CSVETGEAFF. The DNA for the CDR3 is TGCAGCGTTGAGACCGGTGAAGCTTTCTTT. The V gene is TRBV29-1, the J gene TRBJ1-1; D gene ambiguous. The length of the CDR3 is 10 residues. Germline V gives CDR1 SQVTM, CDR2 ANQGSEA. V was trimmed by 3 bases and J by 7 bases, leaving 6 bases between them.

This CDR3 is CASSPRPNTGELFF. CDR3 sequence (DNA): TGTGCCAGCAGCCCCCGACCAAACACCGGGGAGCTGTTTTTT. The V call is TRBV9, the J call TRBJ2-2; no firm D call. The CDR3 extends over 14 amino acids. Trimming removed 4 bases from V and 2 bases from J, with 9 bases in between. CDR1 SGDLS and CDR2 YYNGEE come from the germline V gene.

The sample holds a few counts of this clone. The chain uses TRBV2 and TRBJ2-3; D unresolved. The CDR3 is 10 residues long. Trimming left V 8 bases short and J 6 bases short, with 6 bases between. Per germline, CDR1 SNHLY and CDR2 FYNNEI. In nucleotides, the CDR3 is TGTGCCAGCGTGGGGGATACGCAGTATTTT. As protein: CASVGDTQYF.

This clone was found a few times. CDR3 protein: CASSLSRGETDTQYF. In nucleotides, the CDR3 is TGTGCCAGCAGCCTAAGTCGGGGGGAGACAGATACGCAGTATTTT. The chain recombines TRBV6-1 with TRBJ2-3; 7 positions agree with TRBD2. The CDR3 totals 15 residues. CDR1 and CDR2 (germline): MNHNS, SASEGT. Trimming cost V 6 bases and J 3 bases; bases outside gene matches: 9.

This clone appeared a few times. The chain carries TRBV5-6 and TRBJ1-5; D remains ambiguous. CDR1 and CDR2 (germline): SGHDT, YYEEEE. This CDR3 region has 14 residues. Trimming took 2 bases from V and 0 from J, leaving 6 bases between them. For the CDR3, the DNA is TGTGCCAGCAGCTTCGGAAATAGCAATCAGCCCCAGCATTTT. It codes for CASSFGNSNQPQHF.

The chain couples TRBV2 to TRBJ1-4, with D uncertain. This CDR3 has 13 amino acids. The ends were cut back, 3 bases at V and 4 bases at J, with 6 bases in the middle. Germline V CDR1 and CDR2: SNHLY, FYNNEI. CDR3 loop: CASSDAYNEKLFF. CDR3 nucleotides: TGTGCCAGCAGTGATGCGTATAATGAAAAACTGTTTTTT.

V is TRBV7-2 and J is TRBJ2-1; D not resolved. The V and J ends lost 0 bases and 7 bases respectively, with 10 bases between them. The germline gives CDR1 SGHTA, CDR2 FQGNSA. This CDR3 is 14 amino acids long. Here the CDR3 DNA reads TGTGCCAGCAGCTTAGCGCTCGTGGATAATGAGCAGTTCTTC. Translated: CASSLALVDNEQFF.

The chain combines TRBV29-1 with TRBJ2-7, with D possibly TRBD2 on 6 matching bases. Germline CDR1 reads SQVTM; CDR2 reads ANQGSEA. There are 11 residues in the CDR3. The germline V and J ends were trimmed by 0 bases and 9 bases, with 9 bases remaining between them. CDR3 bases: TGCAGCGTTGAAGATCAGGGAGGGCAGTACTTC. Its translation: CSVEDQGGQYF.

This clone was found a few times. The CDR3 region has the DNA TGCAGCGTTTGGACAGATACGCAGTATTTT. This encodes CSVWTDTQYF. The chain carries TRBV29-1 and TRBJ2-3; D is unresolved. Germline values: CDR1 SQVTM, CDR2 ANQGSEA. V gave up 5 bases and J gave up 3 bases, with 3 bases separating them. The CDR3 is 10 amino acids.

Comment on this clone: Within the sample, other DNA sequences also encode this same CDR3. The J gene is TRBJ2-5, the V gene TRBV30; D remains ambiguous. Per germline, CDR1 GTSNPN and CDR2 SVGIG (reference sequence). Trimming cost V 5 bases and J 4 bases, with 5 bases left between them. The CDR3 loop spans 10 amino acids. The CDR3 sequence is CAWSGETQYF. The DNA for the CDR3 is TGTGCCTGGTCGGGAGAGACCCAGTACTTC. The whole variable domain, remainder taken from reference TRBV30 and TRBJ2-5, is SQTIHQWPATLVQPVGSPLSLECTVEGTSNPNLYWYRQAAGRGLQLLFYSVGIGQISSEVPQNLSASRPQDRQFILSSKKLLLSDSGFYLCAWSGETQYFGPGTRLLVL.

The rearrangement joins TRBV28 to TRBJ1-1, with TRBD1 identical over 9 bases. The length of the CDR3 is 14 residues. Germline lookup yields CDR1 MDHEN and CDR2 SYDVKM. With 6 bases clipped from V and 5 bases from J, the junction kept 7 bases outside the gene matches. CDR3 coding DNA: TGTGCCAGCAGAATTGGGACAGGGTATACTGAAGCTTTCTTT. It specifies CASRIGTGYTEAFF.

This clone was recorded a few times. This sequence joins TRBV27 and TRBJ2-1; TRBD2 agrees at 13 bases. The trim removed 6 bases at V and 5 bases at J, leaving 4 bases unmatched. Germline assignment: CDR1 MNHEY and CDR2 SMNVEV (reference sequence). The CDR3 extends over 15 amino acids. CDR3 sequence (DNA): TGTGCCAGCAGCTCGGGACTAGCGGGGAACAATGAGCAGTTCTTC. Its translation is CASSSGLAGNNEQFF.

The CDR3, as DNA: TGTGCCAGCAGTAGAGGCCGGACTAGCGGATACAATGAGCAGTTCTTC. Protein product: CASSRGRTSGYNEQFF. The V and J genes are TRBV2 and TRBJ2-1; 10 nucleotides line up with TRBD2. The ends lost 5 bases at V and 4 bases at J; junction bases unmatched: 8. CDR3 length: 16 amino acids. Germline V gene lookup returns CDR1 SNHLY and CDR2 FYNNEI. The full variable domain, completed using reference TRBV2 and TRBJ2-1, is EPEVTQTPSHQVTQMGQEVILRCVPISNHLYFYWYRQILGQKVEFLVSFYNNEISEKSEIFDDQFSVERPDGSNFTLKIRSTKLEDSAMYFCASSRGRTSGYNEQFFGPGTRLTVL.

This chain links TRBV13 with TRBJ2-3, with D perhaps TRBD2 (6 bases). The CDR3 runs 15 residues. Looked up from germline, CDR1 is PRHDT and CDR2 is FYEKMQ (reference sequence). V was pared by 4 bases and J by 6 bases, with 17 bases between. CDR3: CASSSLAVDRDTQYF. In DNA form, the CDR3 reads TGTGCCAGCAGCTCACTAGCAGTGGATAGGGATACGCAGTATTTT.

This rearrangement joins TRBV10-3 to TRBJ1-2, with D maybe TRBD1 (5 bases). Between the trimmed V and J ends, which lost 8 bases and 0 bases, there was a span of 7 bases. Germline CDR1 is ENHRY and CDR2 is SYGVKD. The CDR3 sequence is 12 residues long. CDR3 region: CAIGTANYGYTF. As DNA, the CDR3 is TGTGCCATCGGGACCGCTAACTATGGCTACACCTTC.

The rearrangement uses TRBV29-1 and TRBJ2-7, with D possibly being TRBD2 (6 bases). CDR1 and CDR2 from the germline V gene are SQVTM and ANQGSEA. V was pared by 6 bases and J by 1 base, with 10 bases between. The CDR3 is 12 residues long. This CDR3 reads CSVDAGSYEQYF. For the CDR3, the DNA is TGCAGCGTAGACGCGGGATCCTACGAGCAGTACTTC.

The chain joins TRBV4-1 to TRBJ1-6; tentatively, D is TRBD1 (6 bases). Germline V lookup: CDR1 MGHRA, CDR2 YSYEKL. V was pared by 3 bases and J by 0 bases, with 9 bases between. This CDR3 has 16 residues. CDR3 nucleotide sequence: TGCGCCAGCAGCCATGGGGGCAGCTCCTATAATTCACCCCTCCACTTT. Its protein product is CASSHGGSSYNSPLHF.

This CDR3 reads CASSQGRRLAEDNEQFF. DNA for the CDR3: TGCGCCAGCAGCCAAGGTCGGAGACTAGCGGAAGACAATGAGCAGTTCTTC. The V call is TRBV4-3, the J call TRBJ2-1, with TRBD2 identical over 9 bases. The CDR3 has 17 amino acids. Trimming removed 1 base from V and 5 bases from J; junction bases left unmatched: 9. Germline V CDR1 and CDR2: LGHNA, YSLEER.